The 13 T cell receptor beta chains listed next were all sequenced from one sample in a study of OX40 agonist ivuxolimab in advanced cancers. Some clones are missing from TCRdb's copy, which holds only in-frame ones; the method was immunoSEQ multiplex PCR. The sample shows around 72,000 clones, 81% of them seen only once. Sequenced material: CD4+ or CD8+ T cells sorted from blood, taken in a trial of the OX40 agonist ivuxolimab. Receptors originate from an adult with an advanced solid tumor such as melanoma, head and neck, liver or kidney cancer.

The gene calls are TRBV7-8 and TRBJ2-1; unclear D gene. The CDR3 totals 20 residues. The germline V gene has CDR1 SGHVS and CDR2 FQNEAQ. Between the trimmed V and J ends, which lost 0 bases and 0 bases, there was a span of 21 bases. The CDR3 loop reads CASSLATVVSFASSYNEQFF. As DNA, the CDR3 is TGTGCCAGCAGCTTAGCTACGGTAGTTTCCTTTGCGAGCTCCTACAATGAGCAGTTCTTC. Supplemented by reference TRBV7-8 and TRBJ2-1, the full variable domain reads GAGVSQSPRYKVAKRGQDVALRCDPISGHVSLFWYQQALGQGPEFLTYFQNEAQLDKSGLPSDRFFAERPEGSVSTLKIQRTQQEDSAVYLCASSLATVVSFASSYNEQFFGPGTRLTVL.

The CDR3 region is CASSFLTGDPSGANVLTF. DNA for the CDR3: TGTGCCAGCAGCTTTTTGACAGGGGACCCCTCTGGGGCCAACGTCCTGACTTTC. This chain links TRBV5-6 with TRBJ2-6; 8 positions match TRBD1. The V gene end was trimmed by 2 bases and the J gene end by 0 bases; junction bases not matched to a gene: 7. There are 18 residues in the CDR3. Germline CDR1 SGHDT, CDR2 YYEEEE.

The V and J genes are TRBV7-9 and TRBJ2-7; D is uncertain. Per the germline V gene, CDR1 is SEHNR and CDR2 is FQNEAQ (reference sequence). The CDR3 is 13 residues long. Trimming left V 4 bases short and J 4 bases short, with 11 bases between. The CDR3 reads CASSSPYKYEQYF. The CDR3 nucleotides read TGTGCCAGCAGCTCTCCCTATAAGTACGAGCAGTACTTC.

The gene calls are TRBV10-3 and TRBJ2-1, with 9 bases that match TRBD2. The CDR3 runs to 17 residues. J gave up 6 bases and V 2 bases, and 11 bases lay outside the gene matches. Looked up from germline, CDR1 is ENHRY and CDR2 is SYGVKD. The CDR3, as DNA: TGTGCCATCAGTGAGGGAATGGCGGGAGGGCTCGGCAATGAGCAGTTCTTC. Its translation: CAISEGMAGGLGNEQFF.

The rearrangement uses TRBV27 and TRBJ2-1; D remains ambiguous. Between the trimmed V and J ends, which lost 2 bases and 2 bases, there was a span of 7 bases. Germline CDR1 reads MNHEY; CDR2 reads SMNVEV (reference sequence). The CDR3 is 14 residues long. The CDR3 DNA is TGTGCCAGCAGTTTAGGCGGAACCTACAATGAGCAGTTCTTC. It specifies CASSLGGTYNEQFF.

CDR3 residues: CASSLLGSSYNEQFF. The CDR3 DNA is TGTGCCAGCAGTTTATTGGGGAGCTCCTACAATGAGCAGTTCTTC. The chain recombines TRBV28 with TRBJ2-1, with a tentative D call TRBD2 (5 bases). The CDR3 loop spans 15 amino acids. The germline gives CDR1 MDHEN, CDR2 SYDVKM. With 1 base removed from V and 0 bases from J, the gap between germline ends came to 7 bases.

This chain's CDR3 is CASSLGPGSAFF. CDR3 DNA sequence: TGTGCCAGCAGCTTAGGTCCCGGTTCAGCTTTCTTT. V and J are TRBV11-3 and TRBJ1-1; D is uncertain. The CDR3 totals 12 residues. Per germline, CDR1 SGHNT and CDR2 YENEEA. The germline V and J ends were trimmed by 1 base and 10 bases, with 10 bases remaining between them.

The V gene is TRBV14, the J gene TRBJ2-7; 8 bases align to TRBD1. The CDR3 has 14 amino acids. Trimming cost V 4 bases and J 2 bases; bases outside gene matches: 4. CDR1 and CDR2 from the germline V gene are SGHDN and FVKESK. The CDR3 nucleotides read TGTGCCAGCAGCCGGGGGACAGGACCCTACGAGCAGTACTTC. It translates to CASSRGTGPYEQYF.

J is TRBJ2-1 and V is TRBV27, with D tentatively TRBD1 (6 bases). V shed 5 bases and J shed 2 bases, with 10 bases lying between them. Germline CDR1 is MNHEY and CDR2 is SMNVEV (reference sequence). This CDR3 has 14 amino acids. The DNA for the CDR3 is TGTGCCAGCAGTAAACAGGGCCCCTACAATGAGCAGTTCTTC. Translated: CASSKQGPYNEQFF.

The rearrangement joins TRBV28 to TRBJ2-7; D possibly corresponds to TRBD1 (6 bases). V was shortened by 7 bases and J by 6 bases, with 22 bases between the two germline ends. The CDR3 has 15 amino acids. Germline loops: CDR1 MDHEN, CDR2 SYDVKM. The DNA of the CDR3 is TGTGCCAGCACTCCGAGAGACAGGCTAAAAGGCGAGCAGTACTTC. Protein sequence: CASTPRDRLKGEQYF.

This chain uses TRBV6-6 with TRBJ1-2, with 7 bases aligning to TRBD1. J gave up 0 bases and V 5 bases, and 6 bases lay outside the gene matches. CDR3 length equals 15 residues. Germline V gene sequence: CDR1 MNHNY, CDR2 SVGAGI (reference sequence). The DNA for the CDR3 is TGTGCCAGCAGTGCTCAGGGGGGTTCTAACTATGGCTACACCTTC. Amino acids: CASSAQGGSNYGYTF.

This chain uses TRBV6-6 with TRBJ2-5, with D tentatively TRBD2 (7 bases). V was cut by 5 bases and J by 2 bases, with 12 bases left in between. The CDR3 sequence is 14 residues long. In germline, CDR1 is MNHNY, CDR2 SVGAGI (reference sequence). CDR3 protein: CASSPEGGQETQYF. In DNA, the CDR3 is TGTGCCAGCAGTCCGGAGGGGGGGCAAGAGACCCAGTACTTC.

The rearrangement joins TRBV2 to TRBJ2-2; D is undetermined. The CDR3 extends over 13 amino acids. Looked up from germline, CDR1 is SNHLY and CDR2 is FYNNEI. V gave up 6 bases and J gave up 0 bases, with 5 bases separating them. The CDR3 reads CASRKTNTGELFF. For the CDR3, the DNA is TGTGCCAGCAGAAAGACGAACACCGGGGAGCTGTTTTTT.